The 3 T cell receptor beta chains in this list originate from one sample, sequenced in a study of Ad26.COV2.S vaccination and SARS-CoV-2 variants. Documented treatment: around 19 received Ad26.COV2.S at low or high dose, single or two shots; several received placebo; per-sample allocation not given. Sampling took place 63 days after the first vaccine or placebo injection. Measured with immunoSEQ multiplex PCR; TCRdb has only the in-frame clones, and not every one. The sample lists around 400,000 clones, about nine tenths seen once, with 9% to 15% in the top ten. The sequencing here drew on peripheral blood, taken in a trial of Ad26.COV2.S vaccine versus placebo. These receptors were taken from a person between 18 and 60 years old who received the Ad26.COV2.S COVID-19 vaccine or a placebo.

The chain links TRBV5-5 to TRBJ2-1; 11 bases line up with TRBD2. V dropped 3 bases and J dropped 3; count of bases not matched to a gene: 2. Germline lookup yields CDR1 SGHKS and CDR2 YYEKEE (reference sequence). This CDR3 has 15 amino acids. CDR3 amino acids: CASSWTSGHYNEQFF. The DNA for the CDR3 is TGTGCCAGCAGCTGGACTAGCGGGCACTACAATGAGCAGTTCTTC.

The J gene is TRBJ2-2, the V gene TRBV24-1; 8 positions agree with TRBD1. Germline V gene lookup returns CDR1 KGHDR and CDR2 SFDVKD. The ends lost 3 bases at V and 5 bases at J; junction bases unmatched: 7. There are 16 residues in the CDR3. CDR3 loop: CATSDPRTGQTGELFF. CDR3 DNA: TGTGCCACCAGTGATCCCCGGACAGGGCAAACCGGGGAGCTGTTTTTT.

This chain uses TRBV6-5 with TRBJ2-5, with 8 bases fitting TRBD2. Germline-derived CDR1 and CDR2 are MNHEY and SVGAGI. V lost 6 bases and J lost 4; bases outside the gene matches: 7. This CDR3 spans 14 amino acids. CDR3 DNA: TGTGCCAGCAGCCACCAGCGGGAGCCAGAGACCCAGTACTTC. Protein: CASSHQREPETQYF.